These 8 T cell receptor beta chains were sequenced from one sample in a study of regulatory T cells in long-lasting Graves disease. The time point was: newly diagnosed GD, antithyroid drugs for less than 3 months. PBMC RNA was the source of the TCR library. To make TCR beta libraries, researchers used iRepertoire HTBI primers and Arm-PCR of CDR3 regions. TCRdb analysed the multiplex PCR reads with MiXCR anew, one entry per CDR3 protein. Found here are 440,000 or so distinct CDR3 sequences, more than 12% of them singletons; the top ten hold approximately 15%. These data are also associated with another study on T cells in Graves' hyperthyroidism and ophthalmopathy.

This material consisted of peripheral blood mononuclear cells (PBMCs), taken at new diagnosis, from a patient treated with antithyroid drugs. The receptors come from a woman aged 25-40 years with Graves disease.

This sequence joins TRBV6-5 and TRBJ2-7; the D is unclear. Trimming removed 2 bases at V and 0 bases at J, with 11 bases between. CDR3 length equals 15 residues. Per the germline V gene, CDR1 is MNHEY and CDR2 is SVGAGI. Here the CDR3 DNA reads TGTGCCAGCAGTTACGTAGGGCCCCCCTCCTACGAGCAGTACTTC. It encodes CASSYVGPPSYEQYF.

This clonotype has ten or more counts. The junction departs from germline at one end; a sequencing error may be responsible. The V call is TRBV12-3 or TRBV12-4, the J call TRBJ2-1, with 11 bases that match TRBD2. CDR3 size: 12 residues. CDR3 sequence reads: CASRIAGGLLLF. As DNA, the CDR3 is TGTGCCAGCAGGATAGCGGGAGGGCTTCTCCTCTTC.

This clonotype was picked up a small number of times. The rearrangement joins TRBV3-1 to TRBJ2-2; the D gene is possibly TRBD2 (6 bases). The CDR3 is 16 amino acids. The germline CDR1 and CDR2 sequences are LGHDT and YNNKEL (reference sequence). Trimming took 2 bases from V and 6 from J, leaving 16 bases between them. CDR3 loop: CASSQIGIAGSGELFF. The CDR3 bases are TGTGCCAGCAGCCAAATCGGGATCGCGGGGTCCGGGGAGCTGTTTTTT.

Many counts were recorded for this clonotype. V usage is TRBV2 and J usage is TRBJ1-5, with D perhaps matching TRBD1 (6 bases). The V end was cut by 6 bases, the J end by 8 bases, with 20 bases between. Germline V gene data show CDR1 as SNHLY and CDR2 as FYNNEI. CDR3 length equals 15 residues. CDR3 DNA: TGTGCCAGCAGCGACGCGAGGAGGGGGATGGAGCCCCAGCATTTT. As protein: CASSDARRGMEPQHF.

Many counts were recorded for this clonotype. CDR3 in amino acids: CASSLGGQGGNTIYF. The CDR3 DNA follows: TGTGCCAGCAGCTTAGGAGGACAGGGAGGGAACACCATATATTTT. The chain employs TRBV7-9 and TRBJ1-3; TRBD1 matches at 8 bases. With V trimmed by 1 base and J by 7 bases, 6 bases remained unmatched. The CDR3 contains 15 residues. CDR1 is SEHNR, CDR2 FQNEAQ, per germline (reference sequence).

There are many counts of this clonotype. An end of the junction differs from the germline gene, which may be a read error. V usage is TRBV4-1 and J usage is TRBJ1-5, with D tentatively TRBD1 (5 bases). This CDR3 is 15 amino acids long. The germline V gene encodes CDR1 MGHRA and CDR2 YSYEKL. For the CDR3, the DNA is TGTGCCAGCAGCCTTGGGACGGATAGCAATCAGCCCCAGCATTTT. Translating gives CASSLGTDSNQPQHF.

There are a few counts of this clonotype. This chain connects TRBV7-9 to TRBJ2-7, with TRBD2 matching 9 bases. Looked up from germline, CDR1 is SEHNR and CDR2 is FQNEAQ (reference sequence). V shed 2 bases, J shed 2 bases, and the junction held 7 bases outside the gene matches. The length of the CDR3 is 16 residues. CDR3 nucleotides: TGTGCCAGCAGCTTATCGGCTAGCGGGGACACCTACGAGCAGTACTTC. Translated: CASSLSASGDTYEQYF.

This clonotype was seen many times. V gene TRBV7-3 combines with J gene TRBJ2-5; D unclear. CDR1 is SGHTA, CDR2 FQGTGA, per germline. The germline V and J ends were trimmed by 2 bases and 1 base, with 5 bases remaining between them. CDR3 length equals 13 residues. CDR3 region: CASSLVSQETQYF. The CDR3 DNA reads as TGTGCCAGCAGCTTAGTATCCCAAGAGACCCAGTACTTC.